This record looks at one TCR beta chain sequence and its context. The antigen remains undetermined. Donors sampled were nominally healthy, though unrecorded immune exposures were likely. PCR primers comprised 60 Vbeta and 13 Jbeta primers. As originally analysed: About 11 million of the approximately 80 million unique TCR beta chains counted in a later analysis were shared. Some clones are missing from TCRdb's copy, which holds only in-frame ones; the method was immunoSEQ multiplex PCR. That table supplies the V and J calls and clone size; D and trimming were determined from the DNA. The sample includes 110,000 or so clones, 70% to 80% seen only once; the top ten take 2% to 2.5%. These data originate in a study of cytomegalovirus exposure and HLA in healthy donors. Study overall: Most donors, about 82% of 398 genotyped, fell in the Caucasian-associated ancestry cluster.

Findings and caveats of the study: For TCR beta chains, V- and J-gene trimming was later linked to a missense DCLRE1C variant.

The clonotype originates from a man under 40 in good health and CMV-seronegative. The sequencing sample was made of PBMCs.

The CDR3 nucleotides read TGTGCCAGCAGTGACCCGGGACAGGGCATGAACACTGAAGCTTTCTTT. Translation gives CASSDPGQGMNTEAFF. The rearrangement uses TRBV6-1 and TRBJ1-1, with 9 bases fitting TRBD1. The V and J ends lost 3 bases and 0 bases, in that order; junction bases with no gene match: 5. Germline lookup yields CDR1 MNHNS and CDR2 SASEGT. This CDR3 is built from 16 residues.